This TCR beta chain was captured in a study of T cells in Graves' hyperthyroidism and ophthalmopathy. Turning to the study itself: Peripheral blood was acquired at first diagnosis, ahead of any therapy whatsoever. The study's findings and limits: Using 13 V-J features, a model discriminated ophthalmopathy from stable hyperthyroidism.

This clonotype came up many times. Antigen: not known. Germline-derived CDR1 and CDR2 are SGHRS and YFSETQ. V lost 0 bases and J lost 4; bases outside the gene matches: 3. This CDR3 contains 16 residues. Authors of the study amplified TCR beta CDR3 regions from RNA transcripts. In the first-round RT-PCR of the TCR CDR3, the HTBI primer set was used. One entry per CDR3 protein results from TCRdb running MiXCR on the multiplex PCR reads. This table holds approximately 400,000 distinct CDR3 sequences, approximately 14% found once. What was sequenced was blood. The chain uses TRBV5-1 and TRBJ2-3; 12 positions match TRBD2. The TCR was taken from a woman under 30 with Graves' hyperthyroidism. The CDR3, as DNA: TGCGCCAGCAGCTTGGTTCTAGCGGGGGGGCCAGATACGCAGTATTTT. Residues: CASSLVLAGGPDTQYF.